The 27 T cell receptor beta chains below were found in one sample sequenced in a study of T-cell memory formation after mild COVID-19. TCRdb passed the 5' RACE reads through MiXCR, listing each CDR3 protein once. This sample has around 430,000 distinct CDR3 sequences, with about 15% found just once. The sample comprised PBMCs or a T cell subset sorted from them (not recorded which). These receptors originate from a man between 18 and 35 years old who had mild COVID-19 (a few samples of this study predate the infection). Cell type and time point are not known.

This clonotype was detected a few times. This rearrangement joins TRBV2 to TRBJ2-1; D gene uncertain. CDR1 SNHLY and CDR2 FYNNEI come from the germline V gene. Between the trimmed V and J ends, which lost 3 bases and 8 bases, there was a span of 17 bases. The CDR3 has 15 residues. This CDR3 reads CASSEGRLEWYEQFF. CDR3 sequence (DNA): TGTGCCAGCAGTGAGGGCCGCCTAGAATGGTATGAGCAGTTCTTC.

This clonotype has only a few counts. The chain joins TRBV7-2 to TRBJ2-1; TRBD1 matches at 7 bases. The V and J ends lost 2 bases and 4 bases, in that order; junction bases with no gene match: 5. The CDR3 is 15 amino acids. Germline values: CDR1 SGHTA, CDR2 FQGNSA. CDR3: CASSLKRGHYNEQFF. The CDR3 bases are TGTGCCAGCAGCTTAAAGAGGGGGCATTACAATGAGCAGTTCTTC.

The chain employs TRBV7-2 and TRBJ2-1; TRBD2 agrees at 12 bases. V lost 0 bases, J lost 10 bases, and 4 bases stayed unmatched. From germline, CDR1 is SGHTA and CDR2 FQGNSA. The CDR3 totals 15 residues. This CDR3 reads CASSLATSGGLEQFF. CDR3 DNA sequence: TGTGCCAGCAGCTTAGCGACTAGCGGGGGACTGGAGCAGTTCTTC.

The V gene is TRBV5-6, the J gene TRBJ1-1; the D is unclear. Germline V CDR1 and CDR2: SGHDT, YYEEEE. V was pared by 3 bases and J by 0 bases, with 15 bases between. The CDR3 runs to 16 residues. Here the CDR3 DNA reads TGTGCCAGCAGCTCCCTCGGGTGGGCCGTGAACACTGAAGCTTTCTTT. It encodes CASSSLGWAVNTEAFF.

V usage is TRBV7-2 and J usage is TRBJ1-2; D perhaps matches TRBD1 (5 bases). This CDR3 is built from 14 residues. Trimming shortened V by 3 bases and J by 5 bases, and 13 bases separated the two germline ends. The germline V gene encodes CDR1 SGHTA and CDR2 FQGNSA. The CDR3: CASSFDRDGYGYTF. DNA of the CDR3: TGTGCCAGCAGCTTTGACCGGGACGGATATGGCTACACCTTC.

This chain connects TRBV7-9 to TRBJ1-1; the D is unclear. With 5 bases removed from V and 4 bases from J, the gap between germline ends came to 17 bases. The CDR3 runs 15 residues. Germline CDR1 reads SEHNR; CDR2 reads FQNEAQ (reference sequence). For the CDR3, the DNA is TGTGCCAGCAGCCAAGATGGACGGGTGGGCACTGAAGCTTTCTTT. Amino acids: CASSQDGRVGTEAFF.

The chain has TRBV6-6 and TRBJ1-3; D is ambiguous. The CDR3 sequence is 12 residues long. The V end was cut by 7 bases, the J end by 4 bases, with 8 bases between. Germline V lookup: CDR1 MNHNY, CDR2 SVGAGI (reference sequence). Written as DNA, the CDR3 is TGTGCCAGCACCCTTTCGGGAAACACCATATATTTT. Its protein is CASTLSGNTIYF.

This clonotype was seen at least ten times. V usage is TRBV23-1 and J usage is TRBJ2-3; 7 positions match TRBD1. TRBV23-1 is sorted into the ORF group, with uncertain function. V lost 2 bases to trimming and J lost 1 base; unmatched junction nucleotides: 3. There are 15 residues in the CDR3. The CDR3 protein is CASSQDRDGTDTQYF. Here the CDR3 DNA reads TGCGCCAGCAGTCAAGACAGGGACGGCACAGATACGCAGTATTTT.

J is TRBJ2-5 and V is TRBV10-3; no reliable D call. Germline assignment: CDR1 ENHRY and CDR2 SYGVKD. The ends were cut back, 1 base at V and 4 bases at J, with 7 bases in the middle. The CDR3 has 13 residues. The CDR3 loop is CAISEYMGETQYF. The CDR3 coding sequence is TGTGCCATCAGTGAGTACATGGGAGAGACCCAGTACTTC.

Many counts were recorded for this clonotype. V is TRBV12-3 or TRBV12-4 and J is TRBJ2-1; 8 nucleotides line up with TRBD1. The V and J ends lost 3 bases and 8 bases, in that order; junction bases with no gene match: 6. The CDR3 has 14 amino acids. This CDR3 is CASSLGAGGDEQFF. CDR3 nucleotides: TGTGCCAGCAGTTTGGGGGCAGGGGGCGATGAGCAGTTCTTC.

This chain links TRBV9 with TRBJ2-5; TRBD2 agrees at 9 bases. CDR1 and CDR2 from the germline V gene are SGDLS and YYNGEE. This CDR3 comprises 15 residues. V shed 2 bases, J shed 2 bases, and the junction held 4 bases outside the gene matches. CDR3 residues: CASSVVAGAQETQYF. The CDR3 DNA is TGTGCCAGCAGCGTCGTAGCGGGGGCACAAGAGACCCAGTACTTC.

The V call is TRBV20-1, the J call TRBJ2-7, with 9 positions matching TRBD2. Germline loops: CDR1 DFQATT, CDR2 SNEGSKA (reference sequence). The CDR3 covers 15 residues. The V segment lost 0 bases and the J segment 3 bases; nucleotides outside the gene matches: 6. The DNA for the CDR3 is TGCAGTGCTAGAGATCTTAGCGGGGGAATCTACGAGCAGTACTTC. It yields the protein CSARDLSGGIYEQYF.

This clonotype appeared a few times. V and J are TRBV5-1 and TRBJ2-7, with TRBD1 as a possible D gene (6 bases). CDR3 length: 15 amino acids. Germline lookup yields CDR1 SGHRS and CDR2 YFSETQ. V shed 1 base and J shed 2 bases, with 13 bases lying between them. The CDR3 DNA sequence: TGCGCCAGCAGCTTGACCCCGGACAGAACCTACGAGCAGTACTTC. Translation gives CASSLTPDRTYEQYF.

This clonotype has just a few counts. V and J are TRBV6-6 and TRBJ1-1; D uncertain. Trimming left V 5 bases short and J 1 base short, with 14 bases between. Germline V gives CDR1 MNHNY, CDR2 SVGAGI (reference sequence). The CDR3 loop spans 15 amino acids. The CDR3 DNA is TGTGCCAGCAGTGCACCCTCGGACGGGAACACTGAAGCTTTCTTT. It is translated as CASSAPSDGNTEAFF.

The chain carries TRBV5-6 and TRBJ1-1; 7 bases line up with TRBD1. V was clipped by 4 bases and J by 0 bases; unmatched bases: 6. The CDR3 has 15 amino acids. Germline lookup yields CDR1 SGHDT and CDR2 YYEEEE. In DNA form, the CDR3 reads TGTGCCAGCAGCGAATTCAGGGGGATGAACACTGAAGCTTTCTTT. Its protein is CASSEFRGMNTEAFF. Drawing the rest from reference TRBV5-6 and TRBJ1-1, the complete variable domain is DAGVTQSPTHLIKTRGQQVTLRCSPKSGHDTVSWYQQALGQGPQFIFQYYEEEERQRGNFPDRFSGHQFPNYSSELNVNALLLGDSALYLCASSEFRGMNTEAFFGQGTRLTVV.

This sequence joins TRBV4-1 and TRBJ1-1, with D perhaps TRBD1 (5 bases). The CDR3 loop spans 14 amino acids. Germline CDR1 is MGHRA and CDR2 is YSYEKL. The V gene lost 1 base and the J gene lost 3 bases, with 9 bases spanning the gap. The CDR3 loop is CASSQVVRDTEAFF. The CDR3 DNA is TGCGCCAGCAGCCAAGTCGTCAGGGACACTGAAGCTTTCTTT.

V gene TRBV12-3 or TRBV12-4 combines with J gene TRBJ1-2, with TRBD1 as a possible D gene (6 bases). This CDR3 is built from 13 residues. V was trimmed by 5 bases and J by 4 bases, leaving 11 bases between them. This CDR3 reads CASSRTASYGYTF. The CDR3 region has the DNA TGTGCCAGCAGTCGGACAGCATCCTATGGCTACACCTTC.

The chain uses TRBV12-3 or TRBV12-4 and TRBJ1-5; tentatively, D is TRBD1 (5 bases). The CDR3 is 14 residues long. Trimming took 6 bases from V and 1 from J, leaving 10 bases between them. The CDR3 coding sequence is TGTGCCAGCAGCCGCCGGGACAGCAATCAGCCCCAGCATTTT. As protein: CASSRRDSNQPQHF.

In DNA, the CDR3 is TGTGCCAGCTCAGAGGGACAGGGGAGTCAAGAGACCCAGTACTTC. Amino acids: CASSEGQGSQETQYF. The V and J genes are TRBV18 and TRBJ2-5; TRBD1 aligns across 10 bases. CDR1 is KGHSH and CDR2 is LQKENI in the germline V gene. After removal of 5 bases from V and 2 bases from J, the junction contained 5 bases not matched to a gene. CDR3 length: 15 residues.

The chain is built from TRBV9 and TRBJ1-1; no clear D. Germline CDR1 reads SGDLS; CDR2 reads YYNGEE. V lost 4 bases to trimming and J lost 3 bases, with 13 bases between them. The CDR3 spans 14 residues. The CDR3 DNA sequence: TGTGCCAGCAGCAAAGGGCAGGCCGACACTGAAGCTTTCTTT. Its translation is CASSKGQADTEAFF.

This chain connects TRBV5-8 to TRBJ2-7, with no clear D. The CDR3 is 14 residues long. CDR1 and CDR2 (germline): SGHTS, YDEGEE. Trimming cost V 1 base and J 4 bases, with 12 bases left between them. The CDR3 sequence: CASSLIPGRYEQYV. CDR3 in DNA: TGTGCCAGCAGCTTGATTCCAGGCCGATACGAGCAGTACGTC.

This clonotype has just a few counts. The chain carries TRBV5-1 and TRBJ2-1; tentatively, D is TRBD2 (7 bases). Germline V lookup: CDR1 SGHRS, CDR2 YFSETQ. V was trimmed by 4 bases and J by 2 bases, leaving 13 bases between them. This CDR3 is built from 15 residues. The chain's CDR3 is CASSDQGGAYNEQFF. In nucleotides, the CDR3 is TGCGCCAGCAGCGACCAAGGGGGGGCCTACAATGAGCAGTTCTTC.

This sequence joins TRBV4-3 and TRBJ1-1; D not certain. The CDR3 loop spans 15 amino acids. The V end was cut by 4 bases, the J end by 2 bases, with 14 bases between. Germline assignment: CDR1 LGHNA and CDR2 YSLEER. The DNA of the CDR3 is TGCGCCAGCAGCCGAGACGGGCCGCCTAACACTGAAGCTTTCTTT. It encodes CASSRDGPPNTEAFF.

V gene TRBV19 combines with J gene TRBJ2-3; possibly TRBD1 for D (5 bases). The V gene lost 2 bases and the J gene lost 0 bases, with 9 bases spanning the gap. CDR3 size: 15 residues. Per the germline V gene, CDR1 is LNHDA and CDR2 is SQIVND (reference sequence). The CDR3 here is CASSIQGSSTDTQYF. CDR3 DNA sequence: TGTGCCAGTAGTATACAGGGCTCCAGCACAGATACGCAGTATTTT. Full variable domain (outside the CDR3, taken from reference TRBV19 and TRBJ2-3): DGGITQSPKYLFRKEGQNVTLSCEQNLNHDAMYWYRQDPGQGLRLIYYSQIVNDFQKGDIAEGYSVSREKKESFPLTVTSAQKNPTAFYLCASSIQGSSTDTQYFGPGTRLTVL.

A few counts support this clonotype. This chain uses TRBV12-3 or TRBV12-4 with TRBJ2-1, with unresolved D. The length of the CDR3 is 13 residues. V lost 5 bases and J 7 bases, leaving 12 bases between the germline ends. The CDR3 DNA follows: TGTGCCAGCAGTAAGTCAAGGTGGAATGAGCAGTTCTTC. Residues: CASSKSRWNEQFF.

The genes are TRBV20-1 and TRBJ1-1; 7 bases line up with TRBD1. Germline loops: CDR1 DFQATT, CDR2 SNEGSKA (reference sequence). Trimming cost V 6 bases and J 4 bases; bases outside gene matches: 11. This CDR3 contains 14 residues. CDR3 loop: CSADRQGVLTEAFF. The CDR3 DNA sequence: TGCAGTGCAGATCGTCAGGGGGTGCTCACTGAAGCTTTCTTT.

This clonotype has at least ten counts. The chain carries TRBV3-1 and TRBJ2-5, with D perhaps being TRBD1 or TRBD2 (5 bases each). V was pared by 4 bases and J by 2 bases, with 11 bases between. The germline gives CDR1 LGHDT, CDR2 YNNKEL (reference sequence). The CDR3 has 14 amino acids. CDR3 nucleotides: TGTGCCAGCAGCCCTGGGACCACACAAGAGACCCAGTACTTC. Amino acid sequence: CASSPGTTQETQYF.